These 21 T cell receptor beta chains came from one sample sequenced in a study of Graves' ophthalmopathy and Graves' hyperthyroidism. RNA transcripts served as template for amplifying TCR beta CDR3 sequences. In the first round, RT-PCR was carried out with HTBI primers, and a multiplex PCR formed the second round. Via MiXCR, TCRdb re-called the multiplex PCR reads, giving one row per CDR3 protein. Here the sample spans around 520,000 distinct CDR3 sequences, about two fifths being singletons. Sequencing used peripheral blood or thyroid tissue (not recorded which). The receptor source for this set is an adult man with Graves' hyperthyroidism.

In this sample, this clonotype turned up many times. The gene calls are TRBV6-6 and TRBJ1-6; 7 bases match TRBD1. V lost 4 bases and J lost 6; bases outside the gene matches: 6. CDR1 and CDR2 from the germline V gene are MNHNY and SVGAGI (reference sequence). The CDR3 totals 15 residues. The CDR3 loop reads CASSFEGAGNSPLHF. CDR3 sequence (DNA): TGTGCCAGCAGTTTTGAGGGGGCAGGTAATTCACCCCTCCACTTT.

The genes are TRBV7-9 and TRBJ1-5; TRBD1 matches 8 bases. The CDR3 contains 19 residues. Per the germline V gene, CDR1 is SEHNR and CDR2 is FQNEAQ (reference sequence). Germline trimming cut 3 bases from V and 4 bases from J; bases unmatched to any gene: 17. The CDR3 DNA sequence: TGTGCCAGCAGCTTGATAACAGGGGGTCGTCAGGCTGGGAATCAGCCCCAGCATTTT. Encoded protein: CASSLITGGRQAGNQPQHF.

The chain joins TRBV24-1 to TRBJ2-1, with 12 nucleotides matching TRBD1. After removal of 3 bases from V and 9 bases from J, the junction contained 8 bases not matched to a gene. This CDR3 has 16 residues. CDR1 is KGHDR and CDR2 is SFDVKD in the germline V gene. DNA for the CDR3: TGTGCCACCAGTGATCCACCGGGACAGGGGGCGCGTGAGCAGTTCTTC. This codes for CATSDPPGQGAREQFF.

As for this clonotype: This may be a read error, as it is one base from a much larger clone. V is TRBV4-2 and J is TRBJ2-3; no reliable D call. Germline V gene sequence: CDR1 LGHNA, CDR2 YNFKEQ. This CDR3 has 14 amino acids. Deletions cut 4 bases from V and 4 bases from J, with 12 bases between. The CDR3: CASSRDRRSDTQYF. The CDR3 region has the DNA TGTGCCAGCAGCCGAGATAGAAGGTCAGATACGCAGTATTTT.

At least ten counts were recorded for this clonotype. V is TRBV20-1 and J is TRBJ1-1, with D tentatively TRBD1 (6 bases). The V gene's germline CDR1 is DFQATT and CDR2 SNEGSKA (reference sequence). With 1 base removed from V and 3 bases from J, the gap between germline ends came to 12 bases. CDR3 length: 14 amino acids. The CDR3 protein is CSARAGQWDTEAFF. The CDR3, as DNA: TGCAGTGCTAGAGCCGGACAGTGGGACACTGAAGCTTTCTTT.

This clonotype was seen at least ten times. The J gene is TRBJ1-2, the V gene TRBV29-1; D is uncertain. From germline, CDR1 is SQVTM and CDR2 ANQGSEA. This CDR3 spans 11 amino acids. V was cut by 5 bases and J by 4 bases, with 8 bases left in between. The CDR3 DNA follows: TGCAGCGTTTCCGGGCGCTATGGCTACACCTTC. This gives the protein CSVSGRYGYTF.

The chain uses TRBV9 and TRBJ1-6; maybe TRBD1 (5 bases). Trimming removed 4 bases from V and 7 bases from J, with 18 bases in between. This CDR3 is 16 amino acids long. Per germline, CDR1 SGDLS and CDR2 YYNGEE. The CDR3 DNA reads as TGTGCCAGCAGCCCGCAGGGAGACGGTGGGAATTCACCCCTCCACTTT. It specifies CASSPQGDGGNSPLHF.

Worth noting for this clonotype: This clone may be a read error of a much larger clone one base away. This chain uses TRBV7-6 with TRBJ2-7; 12 bases match TRBD2. This CDR3 has 17 amino acids. CDR1 and CDR2 (germline): SGHVS, FNYEAQ. V was pared by 2 bases and J by 0 bases, with 5 bases of the junction left unmatched. The CDR3 is CASSLLAGGGSSYEQYF. DNA of the CDR3: TGTGCCAGCAGCTTACTAGCGGGAGGGGGCAGCTCCTACGAGCAGTACTTC. Filled out from reference TRBV7-6 and TRBJ2-7, the complete variable domain reads GAGVSQSPRYKVTKRGQDVALRCDPISGHVSLYWYRQALGQGPEFLTYFNYEAQQDKSGLPNDRFSAERPEGSISTLTIQRTEQRDSAMYRCASSLLAGGGSSYEQYFGPGTRLTVT.

J is TRBJ2-7 and V is TRBV27; 10 bases are shared with TRBD1. V lost 5 bases and J lost 4; bases outside the gene matches: 8. Germline V gene lookup returns CDR1 MNHEY and CDR2 SMNVEV (reference sequence). The CDR3 is made up of 15 amino acids. CDR3 nucleotide sequence: TGTGCCAGCAGTGCCGGTGGACAGGGGGGTTACGAGCAGTACTTC. Translated: CASSAGGQGGYEQYF.

This clonotype has a count of ten or more. The chain combines TRBV29-1 with TRBJ2-7; 7 bases are a match to TRBD1. V shed 5 bases, J shed 2 bases, and the junction held 3 bases outside the gene matches. The CDR3 consists of 12 residues. Germline CDR1 and CDR2: SQVTM and ANQGSEA. The DNA for the CDR3 is TGCAGCGTTTCCGGGACAGCCTACGAGCAGTACTTC. This gives the protein CSVSGTAYEQYF.

The rearrangement links TRBV7-8 to TRBJ2-3; TRBD1 aligns across 7 bases. CDR3 length: 13 residues. V lost 6 bases to trimming and J lost 5 bases; unmatched junction nucleotides: 5. Germline V gene lookup returns CDR1 SGHVS and CDR2 FQNEAQ. The CDR3 region has the DNA TGTGCCAGCAGAGGGGCAGGGGGAGATACGCAGTATTTT. Amino acid sequence: CASRGAGGDTQYF.

Concerning this clonotype: The junction shows a germline mismatch at one end, possibly a read error. The gene calls are TRBV5-1 and TRBJ2-2, with TRBD2 matching 10 bases. CDR1 and CDR2 from the germline V gene are SGHRS and YFSETQ. The CDR3 runs 14 residues. Here the CDR3 reads CASSPRTSGHEQFF. The CDR3 nucleotides are TGCGCCAGCAGCCCTCGGACTAGCGGCCATGAGCAGTTTTTT.

V usage is TRBV20-1 and J usage is TRBJ2-1, with a weak D call TRBD2 (6 bases). With 2 bases removed from V and 6 bases from J, the gap between germline ends came to 14 bases. In germline, CDR1 is DFQATT, CDR2 SNEGSKA (reference sequence). This CDR3 is built from 14 residues. This CDR3 reads CSARLLAIFNEQFF. The CDR3 nucleotides are TGCAGTGCTAGACTACTAGCAATTTTCAATGAGCAGTTCTTC.

This clonotype was counted a few times. V gene TRBV29-1 combines with J gene TRBJ2-3; perhaps TRBD2 as D (5 bases). The CDR3 covers 14 residues. Germline CDR1 reads SQVTM; CDR2 reads ANQGSEA. V was cut by 5 bases and J by 2 bases, with 14 bases left in between. DNA for the CDR3: TGCAGCGTTCTACTAGGATCTGCCACAGATACGCAGTATTTT. This translates into CSVLLGSATDTQYF.

This clonotype has at least ten counts. The DNA for the CDR3 is TGCGCCAGCAGCCACCCCGGGACGTATGGCTACACCTTC. It specifies CASSHPGTYGYTF. The chain links TRBV4-1 to TRBJ1-2; a possible D gene is TRBD1 (5 bases). There are 13 residues in the CDR3. Looked up from germline, CDR1 is MGHRA and CDR2 is YSYEKL. The V gene lost 3 bases and the J gene lost 5 bases, with 10 bases spanning the gap.

This rearrangement joins TRBV25-1 to TRBJ2-3, with 7 bases fitting TRBD1. Germline CDR1 is MGHDK and CDR2 is SYGVNS. The CDR3 runs to 14 residues. V lost 2 bases, J lost 4 bases, and 3 bases stayed unmatched. CDR3 protein: CASSETGVADTQYF. CDR3 sequence (DNA): TGTGCCAGCAGTGAAACAGGGGTCGCAGATACGCAGTATTTT. The full variable domain, completed using reference TRBV25-1 and TRBJ2-3, is EADIYQTPRYLVIGTGKKITLECSQTMGHDKMYWYQQDPGMELHLIHYSYGVNSTEKGDLSSESTVSRIRTEHFPLTLESARPSHTSQYLCASSETGVADTQYFGPGTRLTVL.

This clonotype occurred many times. The CDR3 region is CSVVVTVSGNTIYF. As DNA, the CDR3 is TGCAGCGTTGTAGTCACAGTCTCTGGAAACACCATATATTTT. The rearrangement uses TRBV29-1 and TRBJ1-3; unclear D gene. CDR1 is SQVTM, CDR2 ANQGSEA, per germline. This CDR3 spans 14 amino acids. Trimming pared 4 bases from V and 0 bases from J, leaving 10 bases between.

V usage is TRBV7-9 and J usage is TRBJ2-7, with 8 bases lining up with TRBD2. With V trimmed by 6 bases and J by 7 bases, 14 bases remained unmatched. The germline V gene encodes CDR1 SEHNR and CDR2 FQNEAQ (reference sequence). The CDR3 covers 15 residues. The CDR3 sequence is CASRSGTRPGNEQYF. In nucleotides, the CDR3 is TGTGCCAGCAGAAGCGGGACTAGGCCCGGCAATGAGCAGTACTTC.

This clonotype has at least ten counts. This chain joins TRBV12-3 or TRBV12-4 and TRBJ1-2, with a weak D call TRBD1 (5 bases). The CDR3 has 13 residues. V gave up 3 bases and J gave up 6 bases, with 11 bases separating them. The CDR3 nucleotides read TGTGCCAGCAGTTTGTGGCAGGGAGATGGCTACACCTTC. Translation: CASSLWQGDGYTF.

This clonotype was seen repeatedly, ten times or more. The V call is TRBV5-1, the J call TRBJ1-1; D gene ambiguous. Germline CDR1 and CDR2: SGHRS and YFSETQ. The V and J ends lost 1 base and 6 bases respectively, with 10 bases between them. The CDR3 has 13 amino acids. The CDR3 DNA is TGCGCCAGCAGCTTGACGAGGATGTCTGAAGCTTTCTTT. Protein: CASSLTRMSEAFF.

Of note for this clonotype: An end of the junction does not agree with germline; a read error may underlie this. The V call is TRBV5-1, the J call TRBJ2-5; tentative D call: TRBD1 (7 bases). Germline V gene lookup returns CDR1 SGHRS and CDR2 YFSETQ. CDR3 length: 17 amino acids. CDR3 amino acids: CASSFRPAGGYQETRYF. CDR3 sequence (DNA): TGCGCCAGCAGCTTCCGACCAGCAGGGGGGTACCAAGAGACCCGGTACTTC.